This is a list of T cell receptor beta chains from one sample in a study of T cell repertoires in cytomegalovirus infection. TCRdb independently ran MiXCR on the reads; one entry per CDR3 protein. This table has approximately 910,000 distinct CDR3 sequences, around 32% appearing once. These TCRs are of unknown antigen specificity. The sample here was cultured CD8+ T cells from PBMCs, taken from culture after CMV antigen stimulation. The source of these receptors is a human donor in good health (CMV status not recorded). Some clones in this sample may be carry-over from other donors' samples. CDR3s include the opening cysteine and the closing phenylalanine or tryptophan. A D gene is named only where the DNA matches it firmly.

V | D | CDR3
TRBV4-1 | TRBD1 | CASSPGTGINEQFF
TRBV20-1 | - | CSARTANTGELFF
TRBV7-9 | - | CASSLVGGGSEDEQYF
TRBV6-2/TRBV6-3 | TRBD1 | CASTWTGGTEAFF
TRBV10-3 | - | CAIRAPSPFNYGYTF
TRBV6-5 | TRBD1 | CASSYTPGQQYSEQYF
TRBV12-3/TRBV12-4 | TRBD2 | CANSLAGGNEQYF
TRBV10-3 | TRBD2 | CAILAGVNTGELFF
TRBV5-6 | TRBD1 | CASSLFRQGEYSNQPQHF
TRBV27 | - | CASSPTSRTDTQYF
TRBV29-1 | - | CSVGWWQGTDTQYF
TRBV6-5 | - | CASSYSISGRGTEAFF
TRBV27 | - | CASSDAGVTNQPQHF
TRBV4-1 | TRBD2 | CASSQEEGGRRTQYF
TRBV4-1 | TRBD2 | CASSQPLSLAGEQFF
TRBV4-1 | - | CASSGQAARVNEKLFF
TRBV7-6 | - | CASSLADGYEQFF
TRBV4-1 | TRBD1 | CASSQEDRVFVGGDGYTF
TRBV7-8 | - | CASSYTGGPNSPLHF
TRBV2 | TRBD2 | CASRGGTWSRHEQFF
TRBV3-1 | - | CASSQPSGTPRETQYF
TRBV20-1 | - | CSARALPPSTDTQYF
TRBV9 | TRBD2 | CASSVSGVSQETQYF
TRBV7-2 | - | CASSLWAGPRRDNEQFF
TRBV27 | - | CASSLKGRVGETQYF
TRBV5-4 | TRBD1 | CASSFDRENSATEKLFF
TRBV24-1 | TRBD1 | CATNPGGDWTGELFF
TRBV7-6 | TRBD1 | CASSPGTGGNTEAFF
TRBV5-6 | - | CASSLEREDAEAFF
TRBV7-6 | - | CASSLGRVPYNEQFF
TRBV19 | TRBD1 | CASSTRDRDTGELFF
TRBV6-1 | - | CATKAQGGGELFF
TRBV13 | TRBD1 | CASSDRVTGQETQYF